The 15 T cell receptor beta chains below were found in one sample sequenced in a study of blood T cell repertoires in COVID-19. Profiling relied on immunoSEQ multiplex PCR, and the TCRdb table lists in-frame clones only, not all of them. The repertoire includes about 170,000 clones, 85% to 90% of them detected once, and less than 3% sits in the top ten. Sequences were obtained from peripheral blood. The receptors were gathered from a woman of 80 years or more with COVID-19, enrolled during active disease.

V gene TRBV9 combines with J gene TRBJ2-3, with D unclear. V lost 0 bases, J lost 2 bases, and 7 bases lay in between. The CDR3 spans 14 residues. Germline V gene lookup returns CDR1 SGDLS and CDR2 YYNGEE. CDR3 sequence: CASSVDHITDTQYF. CDR3 in DNA: TGTGCCAGCAGCGTAGATCACATCACAGATACGCAGTATTTT.

There are a few counts of this clone. The rearrangement links TRBV11-2 to TRBJ1-5; D is possibly TRBD1 (6 bases). V was trimmed by 5 bases and J by 7 bases, leaving 12 bases between them. The germline V gene encodes CDR1 SGHAT and CDR2 FQNNGV. The CDR3 totals 13 residues. CDR3 sequence reads: CASSIGQSQPQHF. The CDR3 nucleotides are TGTGCCAGCAGCATTGGACAGTCCCAGCCCCAGCATTTT. The whole variable domain, filled in from reference TRBV11-2 and TRBJ1-5, reads EAGVAQSPRYKIIEKRQSVAFWCNPISGHATLYWYQQILGQGPKLLIQFQNNGVVDDSQLPKDRFSAERLKGVDSTLKIQPAKLEDSAVYLCASSIGQSQPQHFGDGTRLSIL.

The V and J genes are TRBV7-2 and TRBJ2-2; D unclear. Germline values: CDR1 SGHTA, CDR2 FQGNSA. Between the trimmed V and J ends, which lost 1 base and 2 bases, there was a span of 8 bases. The CDR3 sequence is 15 residues long. CDR3 sequence (DNA): TGTGCCAGCAGCTTAGGGAACTACAACACCGGGGAGCTGTTTTTT. Translating gives CASSLGNYNTGELFF.

This chain links TRBV9 with TRBJ2-7; a weak D match, TRBD2 (5 bases). From germline, CDR1 is SGDLS and CDR2 YYNGEE. V was pared by 0 bases and J by 2 bases, with 9 bases between. The CDR3 loop spans 14 amino acids. The CDR3 nucleotides read TGTGCCAGCAGCGTAGGGACTCTCACCTACGAGCAGTACTTC. Amino acids: CASSVGTLTYEQYF.

V and J are TRBV5-1 and TRBJ2-7, with D unresolved. With 1 base removed from V and 5 bases from J, the gap between germline ends came to 13 bases. From germline, CDR1 is SGHRS and CDR2 YFSETQ. There are 14 residues in the CDR3. Here the CDR3 reads CASSLLPTPNEQYF. The CDR3, as DNA: TGCGCCAGCAGCTTGTTACCAACCCCTAACGAGCAGTACTTC.

The rearrangement links TRBV7-2 to TRBJ2-6; a possible D gene is TRBD1 (6 bases). V was trimmed by 5 bases and J by 3 bases, leaving 8 bases between them. CDR3 length: 14 amino acids. The germline gives CDR1 SGHTA, CDR2 FQGNSA. CDR3 protein: CASSRGYGANVLTF. The CDR3 DNA follows: TGTGCCAGCAGCAGGGGGTATGGGGCCAACGTCCTGACTTTC.

The J gene is TRBJ1-1, the V gene TRBV5-5; 9 nucleotides align to TRBD1. The trim removed 4 bases at V and 7 bases at J, leaving 11 bases unmatched. The CDR3 has 15 residues. Germline V gene lookup returns CDR1 SGHKS and CDR2 YYEKEE (reference sequence). This CDR3 reads CASSRITGGQSEAFF. The DNA for the CDR3 is TGTGCCAGCAGCCGAATAACAGGGGGCCAAAGTGAAGCTTTCTTT.

The rearrangement uses TRBV19 and TRBJ2-3; weak D call: TRBD1 (5 bases). Trimming shortened V by 2 bases and J by 4 bases, and 13 bases separated the two germline ends. Looked up from germline, CDR1 is LNHDA and CDR2 is SQIVND (reference sequence). The CDR3 has 15 residues. The CDR3 coding sequence is TGTGCCAGTAGTATAAGTTACAGGACCTCAGATACGCAGTATTTT. Translating it yields CASSISYRTSDTQYF.

The J gene is TRBJ1-5, the V gene TRBV6-5; 9 nucleotides align to TRBD1. There are 15 residues in the CDR3. Trimming cost V 4 bases and J 6 bases; bases outside gene matches: 7. Germline CDR1 and CDR2: MNHEY and SVGAGI. This CDR3 is CASSFGTGPAQPQHF. The CDR3 DNA reads TGTGCCAGCAGTTTCGGGACAGGGCCCGCTCAGCCCCAGCATTTT.

This chain connects TRBV19 to TRBJ1-5, with 9 bases lining up with TRBD1. Germline V gene lookup returns CDR1 LNHDA and CDR2 SQIVND (reference sequence). CDR3 length: 14 amino acids. The J segment lost 5 bases and the V segment lost 8 bases, leaving 7 bases of the junction unmatched. The CDR3 nucleotides are TGTGCCAGTGGACAGGGGTCTTTTCATCAGCCCCAGCATTTT. Translated, it gives CASGQGSFHQPQHF.

The genes are TRBV5-4 and TRBJ1-1; D ambiguous. V was shortened by 4 bases and J by 5 bases, with 18 bases between the two germline ends. Per the germline V gene, CDR1 is SGHNT and CDR2 is YYREEE (reference sequence). The CDR3 consists of 15 residues. This CDR3 reads CASSSPFGLETEAFF. The CDR3 DNA sequence: TGTGCCAGCAGCAGCCCGTTCGGTTTGGAGACTGAAGCTTTCTTT.

A single count supports this clone. V usage is TRBV11-2 and J usage is TRBJ1-4; no firm D call. V shed 5 bases and J shed 3 bases, with 13 bases lying between them. The CDR3 is 15 amino acids. The germline CDR1 and CDR2 sequences are SGHAT and FQNNGV. CDR3 amino acids: CASSPQTGANEKLFF. In DNA form, the CDR3 reads TGTGCCAGCAGCCCTCAGACCGGAGCTAATGAAAAACTGTTTTTT.

The chain joins TRBV11-2 to TRBJ2-1; 8 positions match TRBD2. The germline gives CDR1 SGHAT, CDR2 FQNNGV. V dropped 3 bases and J dropped 8; count of bases not matched to a gene: 15. CDR3 length equals 17 residues. The CDR3 spells CASSLRREGLSHDEQFF. The DNA of the CDR3 is TGTGCCAGCAGCTTGCGTCGGGAGGGCCTCTCCCACGATGAGCAGTTCTTC. The entire variable domain, with the rest obtained from reference TRBV11-2 and TRBJ2-1, is as follows: EAGVAQSPRYKIIEKRQSVAFWCNPISGHATLYWYQQILGQGPKLLIQFQNNGVVDDSQLPKDRFSAERLKGVDSTLKIQPAKLEDSAVYLCASSLRREGLSHDEQFFGPGTRLTVL.

The chain joins TRBV4-2 to TRBJ1-2; TRBD1 might be the D (5 bases). The CDR3 runs 16 residues. The germline V gene has CDR1 LGHNA and CDR2 YNFKEQ. V was pared by 1 base and J by 0 bases, with 12 bases between. The CDR3 DNA follows: TGTGCCAGCAGCCAAGGTCCTCTGACAGCTAACTATGGCTACACCTTC. It codes for CASSQGPLTANYGYTF.

V is TRBV5-6 and J is TRBJ2-7, with 9 bases lining up with TRBD1. V trimming: 0 bases; J trimming: 2 bases; junction bases outside the gene matches: 9. Per the germline V gene, CDR1 is SGHDT and CDR2 is YYEEEE. The CDR3 covers 17 residues. Written as DNA, the CDR3 is TGTGCCAGCAGCTTGGCGGGACAGGGAGTTTATCCCTACGAGCAGTACTTC. This sequence encodes CASSLAGQGVYPYEQYF.